This is a list of T cell receptor beta chains from one sample in a study of cytotoxic CD8 clonotypes in ibrutinib-treated CLL. Assay: immunoSEQ multiplex PCR; the TCRdb copy retains only in-frame clones and omits some. The sample consists of about 160,000 clones, 70% to 85% of them appearing once. The specimen comprised PBMCs, sampled after 12 months of ibrutinib treatment. Source of these receptors: a human donor with chronic lymphocytic leukemia. The CDR3 runs from the conserved cysteine through the conserved F or W. The D gene is left open where the match is weak. Size tells how often a clone was seen (once, few, many) or the class of an expanded clone, and some rows leave it out.

j_call v_call clone_size d_call cdr3_nt cdr3_aa
TRBJ2-1 TRBV4-2 few - TGTGCCAGCAGCCAAGATGCCGCCAACAATGAGCAGTTCTTC CASSQDAANNEQFF
TRBJ2-3 TRBV18 - - TGTGCCAGCTCCCAGGGGTACACAGATACGCAGTATTTT CASSQGYTDTQYF
TRBJ2-7 TRBV4-1 - - TGCGCCAGCAGCCAAGATCGGCAGGTACGGTCCTACGAGCAGTACTTC CASSQDRQVRSYEQYF
TRBJ1-1 TRBV6-5 - - TGTGCCAGCAGTCACCGGGACTATCATGAAGCTTTCTTT CASSHRDYHEAFF
TRBJ2-1 TRBV9 - - TGTGCCAGCAGCGTAGGGCCCGCGATCGGGGACAATGAGCAGTTCTTC CASSVGPAIGDNEQFF
TRBJ2-7 TRBV27 - - TGTGCCAGCAGTTTATCACCAGCCTACGAGCAGTACTTC CASSLSPAYEQYF
TRBJ2-7 TRBV28 - - TGTGCCAGCAGGCCGGGACATCGTCCCTACGAGCAGTACTTC CASRPGHRPYEQYF
TRBJ1-2 TRBV19 - - TGTGCCAGTAGAGGCACAGGGAAAGAGTATGGCTACACCTTC CASRGTGKEYGYTF
TRBJ2-2 TRBV10-3 - TRBD2 TGTGCCAGCAAGCGGGAGCACACCGGGGAGCTGTTTTTT CASKREHTGELFF
TRBJ2-5 TRBV5-5 - TRBD2 TGTGCCAGCAGCTTAAATAGCGGGACCCAAGAGACCCAGTACTTC CASSLNSGTQETQYF
TRBJ2-2 TRBV4-3 - TRBD1 TGCGCCAGCAGCCAGCCAACAGGGGACCCGAACACCGGGGAGCTGTTTTTT CASSQPTGDPNTGELFF
TRBJ2-2 TRBV11-2 - TRBD2 TGTGCCAGCAGCTTTAGCGGGAGCGTAGGCACCGGGGAGCTGTTTTTT CASSFSGSVGTGELFF
TRBJ2-7 TRBV21-1 - - TGTGCCAGCAGCAAAGACACGGCTAGGACTGGGAACTACGAGCAGTACTTC CASSKDTARTGNYEQYF
TRBJ1-2 TRBV6-5 - - TGTGCCAGCAGTTCCGCCGACAGATCCTATGGCTACACCTTC CASSSADRSYGYTF
TRBJ1-2 TRBV4-1 - - TGCGCCAGCAGCCAAGGAACAATGGGGGGCGATGGCTACACCTTC CASSQGTMGGDGYTF
TRBJ2-7 TRBV6-6 - - TGTGCCAGCAGACCCCGGGGAGGGGGATCCCACGAGCAGTACTTC CASRPRGGGSHEQYF
TRBJ2-7 TRBV5-1 - TRBD2 TGCGCCAGCAGCTCCGGGACTAGCGGGGGTTACGAGCAGTACTTC CASSSGTSGGYEQYF
TRBJ2-3 TRBV11-1 - - TGTGCCAGCAGCCGGACTGGGGGAGACACCACAGATACGCAGTATTTT CASSRTGGDTTDTQYF
TRBJ2-2 TRBV7-2 - TRBD2 TGTGCTTCTGGGAGGGGCACCGGGGAGCTGTTTTTT CASGRGTGELFF
TRBJ1-5 TRBV10-3 - - TGTGCCATCAGTGGGGGTCAAGGAGAGCAGCCCCAGCATTTT CAISGGQGEQPQHF
TRBJ2-3 TRBV5-1 - TRBD2 TGCGCCAGCAGCTCCACTACTAGCGGGAGTGGAAATACGCAGTATTTT CASSSTTSGSGNTQYF
TRBJ2-1 TRBV2 few TRBD1 TGTGCCAGCAGCAACGAAAACAGGGGCGGTGGTGAGCAGTTCTTC CASSNENRGGGEQFF
TRBJ1-1 TRBV5-1 - - TGCGCCAGCAGCTTGGAGGGGCAGGGGTACACTGAAGCTTTCTTT CASSLEGQGYTEAFF
TRBJ1-1 TRBV9 - TRBD1 TGTGCCAGCAGCGTAACGACCGGAACAGGGGGCACTGAAGCTTTCTTT CASSVTTGTGGTEAFF
TRBJ1-1 TRBV6-4 - - TGTGCCAGCAGTGACCAGCAGGGGACTGAAGCTTTCTTT CASSDQQGTEAFF
TRBJ2-2 TRBV19 - - TGTGCCAGTAAAAGCACCGGGGAGCTGTTTTTT CASKSTGELFF
TRBJ2-5 TRBV5-1 - TRBD2 TGCGCCAGCAGCACACCCTCGGGGGGGGGAGAGACCCAGTACTTC CASSTPSGGGETQYF
TRBJ2-2 TRBV5-4 - TRBD2 TGTGCCAGCACCTCGACCGTAGCGGGGTCAACCGGGGAGCTGTTTTTT CASTSTVAGSTGELFF
TRBJ1-2 TRBV5-4 - TRBD1 TGTGCCAGCAGCTGGACAGGGGGCGCGATGGGTGGCTACACCTTC CASSWTGGAMGGYTF
TRBJ1-1 TRBV28 - - TGTGCCAGCAGCTCCCCGACTTACTTAGCGAACACTGAAGCTTTCTTT CASSSPTYLANTEAFF
TRBJ2-1 TRBV5-1 - TRBD1 TGCGCCAGCAGCCCAAGGGACAGCTACAATGAGCAGTTCTTC CASSPRDSYNEQFF
TRBJ2-3 TRBV5-5 - - TGTGCCAGCAGCGGCGCCATAGGGAGAGGACTAGATACGCAGTATTTT CASSGAIGRGLDTQYF
TRBJ1-5 TRBV7-2 - - TGTGCCAGCAGCGAAGGGGCAGGGGAGAGCAATCAGCCCCAGCATTTT CASSEGAGESNQPQHF
TRBJ1-1 TRBV19 - - TGTGCCAGTAGTATGGGTCGGGGAGAGGGAGCTTTCTTT CASSMGRGEGAFF
TRBJ1-1 TRBV28 - - TGTGCCACCACCCATCGGAACACTGAAGCTTTCTTT CATTHRNTEAFF
TRBJ2-3 TRBV5-1 - TRBD2 TGCGCCAGCAGCCCGGATGCGGCTAGCGGGGAGGCTACGCAGTATTTT CASSPDAASGEATQYF
TRBJ2-7 TRBV11-2 - TRBD1 TGTGCCAGCAGCTTACTTACAGGGGGCTCCTACGAGCAGTACTTC CASSLLTGGSYEQYF
TRBJ2-5 TRBV11-3 - - TGTGCCAGCAGCTTAGTCCCTAGCAAAGAGACCCAGTACTTC CASSLVPSKETQYF
TRBJ2-7 TRBV18 once TRBD1 TGTGCCAGCTCACACAGGGGTAGTGACGAGCAGTACTTC CASSHRGSDEQYF
TRBJ2-1 TRBV6-6 - - TGTGCCAGCAGCCCTTTAGGCGCCGGGCGAAACAATGAGCAGTTCTTC CASSPLGAGRNNEQFF
TRBJ1-2 TRBV6-1 - TRBD1 TGTGCCAGCAGTTCGGAGACAGGGAGCTACACCTTC CASSSETGSYTF
TRBJ2-3 TRBV4-3 - TRBD2 TGCGCCAGCAGCCTAGCGGGAGCAGGAGATACGCAGTATTTT CASSLAGAGDTQYF
TRBJ1-5 TRBV7-2 - - TGTGCCAGCAGCTTACCCGGACAGCCCCAGCATTTT CASSLPGQPQHF